These 2 T cell receptor beta chains were sequenced from one sample in a study of T-cell reconstitution after alpha-beta-depleted transplantation in children. Unique molecular identifiers were incorporated into the prepared TCRbeta library. TCRdb reprocessed the PCR reads via MiXCR and lists one record per CDR3 protein. The table lists approximately 250,000 distinct CDR3 sequences, roughly a quarter of them singletons. This specimen consisted of PBMCs, obtained before TCRalphabeta/CD19-depleted stem cell transplant. These receptors all come from a girl aged 2 to 10 with Fanconi anemia, due to receive a stem cell transplant.

This clonotype was found many times. The chain recombines TRBV20-1 with TRBJ1-2; D is uncertain. Germline lookup yields CDR1 DFQATT and CDR2 SNEGSKA (reference sequence). CDR3 size: 15 residues. Deletions cut 3 bases from V and 2 bases from J, with 16 bases between. The CDR3 bases are TGCAGTGCTAGTTTGTCAGTAGACAAAAACTATGGCTACACCTTC. Translated, it gives CSASLSVDKNYGYTF.

This clonotype was detected a few times. This chain joins TRBV29-1 and TRBJ2-3, with TRBD1 identical over 7 bases. Germline values: CDR1 SQVTM, CDR2 ANQGSEA. The V gene end was trimmed by 4 bases and the J gene end by 4 bases; junction bases not matched to a gene: 8. There are 14 residues in the CDR3. CDR3 amino acids: CSVGDRVGADTQYF. The CDR3 coding sequence is TGCAGCGTTGGAGACAGGGTAGGAGCAGATACGCAGTATTTT.